The clone carrying this T cell receptor beta chain showed up many times. TCR beta VDJ combinations and CDR3 sequences were profiled from genomic DNA. TCRdb passed the reads through MiXCR, listing each CDR3 protein once. This table holds 200,000 to 250,000 distinct CDR3 sequences, around 32% found once. This record belongs to a study of CD8+CD57+ T cells in acquired aplastic anemia. Study at large: Healthy-donor CD4+ cells averaged about 10 million reads.

The receptor's source is a human donor in good health, serving as a control. The sequenced sample consisted of sorted CD4+, CD8+, or CD8+CD57+ T cells (not recorded which) from PBMCs.

CDR3 in amino acids: CASSRTGLAVDGELFF. The CDR3 DNA follows: TGTGCCAGCAGCCGCACCGGACTAGCGGTTGACGGGGAGCTGTTTTTT. The V call is TRBV2, the J call TRBJ2-2, with 10 bases identical to TRBD2. This CDR3 comprises 16 residues. CDR1 SNHLY and CDR2 FYNNEI come from the germline V gene. V was pared by 6 bases and J by 7 bases, with 11 bases of the junction left unmatched.